These 23 T cell receptor beta chains were sequenced from one sample in a study of T cell changes during pregnancy in multiple sclerosis. TCRdb keeps only in-frame clones here, not all; method: immunoSEQ multiplex PCR. Of approximately 69,000 clones in the sample, over 85% were seen once. The source material was peripheral blood, sampled in the second trimester of pregnancy. The receptors originated from a female donor in good health, enrolled as a control in a pregnancy study.

The chain recombines TRBV18 with TRBJ1-5; 7 bases fit TRBD1. The CDR3 runs to 13 residues. Per germline, CDR1 KGHSH and CDR2 LQKENI. The trim removed 8 bases at V and 6 bases at J, leaving 7 bases unmatched. The DNA for the CDR3 is TGTGCCAGCGTGACAGGGCTCGGTCAGCCCCAGCATTTT. This sequence encodes CASVTGLGQPQHF.

The V call is TRBV2, the J call TRBJ2-1; possibly TRBD1 for D (6 bases). CDR3 length: 15 amino acids. In germline, CDR1 is SNHLY, CDR2 FYNNEI. Trimming stripped 5 bases from V and 0 bases from J, with 11 bases between. The CDR3: CASSFRGSSYNEQFF. The CDR3 nucleotides read TGTGCCAGCAGTTTTAGGGGGAGCTCCTACAATGAGCAGTTCTTC.

The V call is TRBV28, the J call TRBJ1-5; no clear D. V lost 6 bases to trimming and J lost 1 base, with 13 bases between them. From germline, CDR1 is MDHEN and CDR2 SYDVKM. The CDR3 is made up of 15 amino acids. The CDR3 bases are TGTGCCAGCAGATCCGGAGGGCCCAGCAATCAGCCCCAGCATTTT. It codes for CASRSGGPSNQPQHF. Based on the CDR3 plus reference TRBV28 and TRBJ1-5, the full variable domain is DVKVTQSSRYLVKRTGEKVFLECVQDMDHENMFWYRQDPGLGLRLIYFSYDVKMKEKGDIPEGYSVSREKKERFSLILESASTNQTSMYLCASRSGGPSNQPQHFGDGTRLSIL.

The chain is built from TRBV4-3 and TRBJ2-3; D is perhaps TRBD1 (7 bases). Germline assignment: CDR1 LGHNA and CDR2 YSLEER. Trimming cost V 0 bases and J 3 bases, with 19 bases left between them. This CDR3 comprises 18 residues. The CDR3 DNA reads as TGCGCCAGCAGCCAAGAAGTTGGAGGGGGCGTGAGGACAGATACGCAGTATTTT. It specifies CASSQEVGGGVRTDTQYF.

The genes are TRBV29-1 and TRBJ2-2; D is perhaps TRBD1 (6 bases). The germline V gene has CDR1 SQVTM and CDR2 ANQGSEA. This CDR3 has 11 residues. Trimming took off 7 bases at V and 6 bases at J, with 9 bases between the two ends. The DNA of the CDR3 is TGCAGCGCAGGACAGTCCGGGGAGCTGTTTTTT. Protein product: CSAGQSGELFF.

The J gene is TRBJ2-2, the V gene TRBV19; D perhaps matches TRBD1 (5 bases). The length of the CDR3 is 17 residues. V lost 3 bases to trimming and J lost 0 bases, with 14 bases between them. Germline CDR1 reads LNHDA; CDR2 reads SQIVND (reference sequence). The CDR3 region has the DNA TGTGCCAGTAGTATTCGACAGCGCTCCACGAACACCGGGGAGCTGTTTTTT. Its protein is CASSIRQRSTNTGELFF.

The rearrangement joins TRBV4-3 to TRBJ2-7; a weak D match, TRBD2 (6 bases). Germline V CDR1 and CDR2: LGHNA, YSLEER. V lost 0 bases to trimming and J lost 4 bases, with 13 bases between them. The CDR3 is 15 amino acids. CDR3 in amino acids: CASSQDFGTWYEQYF. The CDR3 DNA follows: TGCGCCAGCAGCCAAGACTTCGGGACTTGGTACGAGCAGTACTTC.

This rearrangement joins TRBV15 to TRBJ2-7, with a weak D call TRBD1 (6 bases). Germline values: CDR1 LNHNV, CDR2 YYDKDF (reference sequence). V shed 1 base and J shed 3 bases, with 13 bases lying between them. The CDR3 has 15 residues. CDR3 coding DNA: TGTGCCACCAGCAGAGGCCGAGCAGGGGTCTACGAGCAGTACTTC. Translated, it gives CATSRGRAGVYEQYF.

This clone turned up a few times. The V and J genes are TRBV5-1 and TRBJ1-2, with D unclear. V shed 7 bases and J shed 0 bases, with 10 bases lying between them. This CDR3 is built from 13 residues. Germline V gene sequence: CDR1 SGHRS, CDR2 YFSETQ. CDR3 residues: CASSPVSNYGYTF. DNA for the CDR3: TGCGCCAGCTCCCCAGTTTCTAACTATGGCTACACCTTC.

The chain uses TRBV5-6 and TRBJ1-2; D is ambiguous. The CDR3 extends over 12 amino acids. The germline gives CDR1 SGHDT, CDR2 YYEEEE. V was shortened by 0 bases and J by 4 bases, with 4 bases between the two germline ends. The CDR3 loop is CASSLDSYGYTF. CDR3 in DNA: TGTGCCAGCAGCTTGGACAGCTATGGCTACACCTTC. The full variable domain, rest sourced from reference TRBV5-6 and TRBJ1-2, is DAGVTQSPTHLIKTRGQQVTLRCSPKSGHDTVSWYQQALGQGPQFIFQYYEEEERQRGNFPDRFSGHQFPNYSSELNVNALLLGDSALYLCASSLDSYGYTFGSGTRLTVV.

V usage is TRBV19 and J usage is TRBJ1-5; the match to TRBD1 covers 9 bases. Germline-derived CDR1 and CDR2 are LNHDA and SQIVND (reference sequence). This CDR3 has 16 amino acids. Trimming at V came to 6 bases and at J to 1 base, leaving 7 bases not matched to a gene. The CDR3 bases are TGTGCCAGTAGCTCGACAGGGGGATGGAGCAATCAGCCCCAGCATTTT. Translated: CASSSTGGWSNQPQHF.

The chain couples TRBV5-6 to TRBJ2-3; 8 nucleotides agree with TRBD2. This CDR3 region has 16 residues. Germline V gene lookup returns CDR1 SGHDT and CDR2 YYEEEE. V was clipped by 1 base and J by 2 bases; unmatched bases: 6. Here the CDR3 DNA reads TGTGCCAGCAGCTTGCGGCTAGCGGGTTTCACAGATACGCAGTATTTT. This gives the protein CASSLRLAGFTDTQYF.

This chain uses TRBV6-5 with TRBJ1-6; no clear D gene. This CDR3 is 13 amino acids long. Germline V gene lookup returns CDR1 MNHEY and CDR2 SVGAGI. Trimming shortened V by 7 bases and J by 11 bases, and 15 bases separated the two germline ends. The CDR3 DNA follows: TGTGCCAGCACGGAGGCCATTAGGGCACCCCTCCACTTT. Translating gives CASTEAIRAPLHF.

V usage is TRBV4-3 and J usage is TRBJ2-7, with 9 bases lining up with TRBD2. This CDR3 comprises 15 residues. Trimming removed 4 bases from V and 4 bases from J; junction bases left unmatched: 8. The germline V gene has CDR1 LGHNA and CDR2 YSLEER. CDR3 in DNA: TGCGCCAGCAGCCCCGGGATAGCGGGGGTATACGAGCAGTACTTC. Its translation is CASSPGIAGVYEQYF.

The chain has TRBV6-5 and TRBJ2-3; 9 nucleotides match TRBD1. The germline gives CDR1 MNHEY, CDR2 SVGAGI. The CDR3 extends over 14 amino acids. V shed 8 bases, J shed 4 bases, and the junction held 7 bases outside the gene matches. The CDR3 sequence is CASADRGVADTQYF. The DNA of the CDR3 is TGTGCCAGCGCTGACAGGGGGGTGGCAGATACGCAGTATTTT.

The CDR3 protein is CASRGGVIRTEAFF. In nucleotides, the CDR3 is TGTGCCAGCAGGGGGGGGGTGATACGCACTGAAGCTTTCTTT. This chain connects TRBV27 to TRBJ1-1; possible D gene TRBD1, 5 bases. Germline loops: CDR1 MNHEY, CDR2 SMNVEV (reference sequence). Between the trimmed V and J ends, which lost 6 bases and 4 bases, there was a span of 15 bases. The CDR3 contains 14 residues.

CDR3 sequence: CASSGGLRREQYF. The CDR3, as DNA: TGTGCCAGCAGTGGGGGGCTCCGGAGGGAGCAGTACTTC. This chain uses TRBV6-1 with TRBJ2-7, with a weak D call TRBD1 (6 bases). Germline-derived CDR1 and CDR2 are MNHNS and SASEGT. The CDR3 runs 13 residues. Trimming cost V 4 bases and J 7 bases, with 14 bases left between them.

This clone was observed a single time. This rearrangement joins TRBV10-3 to TRBJ1-1; D is unresolved. This CDR3 contains 12 residues. V lost 6 bases and J lost 3, with 8 bases in between. Per the germline V gene, CDR1 is ENHRY and CDR2 is SYGVKD. Written as DNA, the CDR3 is TGTGCCATCAGCCCCCGTGACACTGAAGCTTTCTTT. As protein: CAISPRDTEAFF.

V and J are TRBV5-1 and TRBJ1-2, with 7 bases fitting TRBD1. CDR1 is SGHRS and CDR2 is YFSETQ in the germline V gene. CDR3 length: 15 amino acids. V gave up 2 bases and J gave up 2 bases; unmatched junction bases: 6. For the CDR3, the DNA is TGCGCCAGCAGCTTTACTCAGGGGGTGAACTATGGCTACACCTTC. This encodes CASSFTQGVNYGYTF.

The J gene is TRBJ1-6, the V gene TRBV14; possible D gene TRBD1, 5 bases. The CDR3 consists of 11 residues. In germline, CDR1 is SGHDN, CDR2 FVKESK. Trimming shortened V by 2 bases and J by 14 bases, and 7 bases separated the two germline ends. The CDR3 reads CASSQRGALHF. CDR3 coding DNA: TGTGCCAGCAGCCAACGGGGGGCCCTCCACTTT. The full variable domain, with the rest looked up from reference TRBV14 and TRBJ1-6, is EAGVTQFPSHSVIEKGQTVTLRCDPISGHDNLYWYRRVMGKEIKFLLHFVKESKQDESGMPNNRFLAERTGGTYSTLKVQPAELEDSGVYFCASSQRGALHFGNGTRLTVT.

This clone has more than one count but fewer than ten. The V gene is TRBV27, the J gene TRBJ2-4; maybe TRBD1 (6 bases). The CDR3 runs 14 residues. Germline lookup yields CDR1 MNHEY and CDR2 SMNVEV (reference sequence). Trimming pared 4 bases from V and 8 bases from J, leaving 15 bases between. CDR3 region: CASSSNRVWDIQYF. The CDR3 DNA sequence: TGTGCCAGCAGTTCGAACAGGGTTTGGGACATTCAGTACTTC.

J is TRBJ2-5 and V is TRBV6-6, with TRBD2 matching 7 bases. The CDR3 is 14 amino acids. The V gene end was trimmed by 0 bases and the J gene end by 7 bases; junction bases not matched to a gene: 5. Germline-derived CDR1 and CDR2 are MNHNY and SVGAGI (reference sequence). The CDR3 DNA is TGTGCCAGCAGTTACTCGGGCAGGGAGGGGACCCAGTACTTC. Its translation: CASSYSGREGTQYF.

The chain joins TRBV5-8 to TRBJ2-3, with a tentative D call TRBD2 (6 bases). Trimming took off 2 bases at V and 7 bases at J, with 14 bases between the two ends. Germline V CDR1 and CDR2: SGHTS, YDEGEE. The CDR3 runs to 14 residues. The CDR3 DNA is TGTGCCAGCAGCTTAAGACTAGAGCCTTATACGCAGTATTTT. Amino acids: CASSLRLEPYTQYF.